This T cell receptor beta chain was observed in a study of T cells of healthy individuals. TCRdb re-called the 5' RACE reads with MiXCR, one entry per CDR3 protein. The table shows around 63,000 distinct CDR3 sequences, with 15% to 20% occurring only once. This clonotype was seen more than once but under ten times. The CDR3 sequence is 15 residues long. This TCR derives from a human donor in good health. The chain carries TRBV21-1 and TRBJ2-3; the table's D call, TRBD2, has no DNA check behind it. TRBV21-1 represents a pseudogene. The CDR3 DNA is TGTGCCAGCGGGGTTTGGCGGGGGGCCCCAGATACGCAGTATTTT. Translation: CASGVWRGAPDTQYF.